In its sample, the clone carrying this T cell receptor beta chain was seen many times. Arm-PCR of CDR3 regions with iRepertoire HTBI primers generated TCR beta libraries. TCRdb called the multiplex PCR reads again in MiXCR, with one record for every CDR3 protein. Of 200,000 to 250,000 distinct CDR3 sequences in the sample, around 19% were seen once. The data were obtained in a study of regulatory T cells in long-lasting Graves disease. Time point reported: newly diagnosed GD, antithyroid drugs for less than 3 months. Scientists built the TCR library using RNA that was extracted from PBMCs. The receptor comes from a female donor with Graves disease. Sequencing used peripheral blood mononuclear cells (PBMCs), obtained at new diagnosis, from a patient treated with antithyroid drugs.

CDR3 in amino acids: CASSTRGLGNYGYTF. The CDR3 bases are TGTGCCAGCAGCACAAGGGGTCTGGGTAACTATGGCTACACCTTC. The genes are TRBV9 and TRBJ1-2, with a possible D match to TRBD1 (5 bases). V was cut by 4 bases and J by 1 base, with 14 bases left in between. Germline assignment: CDR1 SGDLS and CDR2 YYNGEE. The CDR3 contains 15 residues.